These 14 T cell receptor beta chains were all obtained from the same sample, sequenced in a study of T cells in narcolepsy. The data were produced by immunoSEQ multiplex PCR, yet TCRdb's version contains in-frame clones alone and is incomplete. Among over 30,000 clones listed, 84% were seen once. The sample was CD45RA- memory CD4+ T cells from PBMCs. The receptors were sampled from a human donor with narcolepsy.

The chain has TRBV5-1 and TRBJ1-1; tentatively, D is TRBD1 (6 bases). This CDR3 is built from 16 residues. V was cut by 1 base and J by 1 base, with 14 bases left in between. CDR1 is SGHRS and CDR2 is YFSETQ in the germline V gene. CDR3 sequence (DNA): TGCGCCAGCAGCTTGCCCTTACAGGGCCGGAACACTGAAGCTTTCTTT. Protein sequence: CASSLPLQGRNTEAFF. The full variable domain, in which reference TRBV5-1 and TRBJ1-1 provide the parts outside the CDR3, is KAGVTQTPRYLIKTRGQQVTLSCSPISGHRSVSWYQQTPGQGLQFLFEYFSETQRNKGNFPGRFSGRQFSNSRSEMNVSTLELGDSALYLCASSLPLQGRNTEAFFGQGTRLTVV.

CDR3 sequence reads: CASSLQGAEVETQYF. The CDR3 DNA sequence: TGCGCCAGCAGCTTACAGGGGGCTGAGGTGGAGACCCAGTACTTC. The chain recombines TRBV5-1 with TRBJ2-5; TRBD1 matches at 9 bases. CDR1 and CDR2 (germline): SGHRS, YFSETQ. With 2 bases clipped from V and 5 bases from J, the junction kept 7 bases outside the gene matches. This CDR3 has 15 amino acids.

For the CDR3, the DNA is TGTGCCAGCAAGTCCGGGACCCAACAGGGCATTCAGTACTTC. Translating gives CASKSGTQQGIQYF. The J gene is TRBJ2-4, the V gene TRBV28, with a weak D call TRBD1 (6 bases). The V gene lost 7 bases and the J gene lost 9 bases, with 19 bases spanning the gap. The V gene's germline CDR1 is MDHEN and CDR2 SYDVKM. The CDR3 totals 14 residues.

The chain joins TRBV19 to TRBJ2-2; TRBD1 agrees at 8 bases. The CDR3 has 17 amino acids. Germline CDR1 reads LNHDA; CDR2 reads SQIVND (reference sequence). V lost 4 bases to trimming and J lost 0 bases; unmatched junction nucleotides: 7. The CDR3 protein is CASSTSGTGPNTGELFF. For the CDR3, the DNA is TGTGCCAGTAGTACCTCCGGGACAGGACCGAACACCGGGGAGCTGTTTTTT. The variable domain in full, with the rest retrieved from reference TRBV19 and TRBJ2-2, is DGGITQSPKYLFRKEGQNVTLSCEQNLNHDAMYWYRQDPGQGLRLIYYSQIVNDFQKGDIAEGYSVSREKKESFPLTVTSAQKNPTAFYLCASSTSGTGPNTGELFFGEGSRLTVL.

The J gene is TRBJ2-7, the V gene TRBV7-2; 9 bases are a match to TRBD1. V trimming: 0 bases; J trimming: 4 bases; junction bases outside the gene matches: 7. The CDR3 is made up of 16 amino acids. From germline, CDR1 is SGHTA and CDR2 FQGNSA. CDR3 DNA: TGTGCCAGCAGCTTAGCGTCGGGACAGGGCCCTTACGAGCAGTACTTC. It encodes CASSLASGQGPYEQYF.

This rearrangement joins TRBV19 to TRBJ1-3, with a possible D match to TRBD1 (5 bases). The germline V gene encodes CDR1 LNHDA and CDR2 SQIVND (reference sequence). This CDR3 region has 17 residues. V lost 6 bases and J 2 bases, leaving 20 bases between the germline ends. The DNA for the CDR3 is TGTGCCAGTAGCTGGATGCCCCAGGGTTTAACTGGAAACACCATATATTTT. Translated: CASSWMPQGLTGNTIYF.

The chain couples TRBV6-6 to TRBJ1-3; D is undetermined. The ends were cut back, 10 bases at V and 0 bases at J, with 10 bases in the middle. CDR1 is MNHNY and CDR2 is SVGAGI in the germline V gene (reference sequence). This CDR3 has 13 residues. DNA of the CDR3: TGTGCCACGGCGGGGATCTCTGGAAACACCATATATTTT. This gives the protein CATAGISGNTIYF.

CDR3: CAAQGGSGETQYF. CDR3 DNA: TGTGCCGCCCAGGGGGGTAGTGGGGAGACCCAGTACTTC. This rearrangement joins TRBV6-6 to TRBJ2-5, with a tentative D call TRBD1 (7 bases). The V gene lost 11 bases and the J gene lost 5 bases, with 18 bases spanning the gap. This CDR3 comprises 13 residues. Germline CDR1 reads MNHNY; CDR2 reads SVGAGI (reference sequence).

The chain combines TRBV5-5 with TRBJ1-6, with TRBD1 matching 8 bases. Germline V gene sequence: CDR1 SGHKS, CDR2 YYEKEE (reference sequence). With 0 bases clipped from V and 7 bases from J, the junction kept 3 bases outside the gene matches. The CDR3 totals 15 residues. The CDR3 protein is CASSLGQGRNSPLHF. The CDR3 DNA sequence: TGTGCCAGCAGCTTGGGACAGGGGCGAAATTCACCCCTCCACTTT.

V and J are TRBV27 and TRBJ2-7, with D unresolved. Germline V gene sequence: CDR1 MNHEY, CDR2 SMNVEV (reference sequence). The germline V and J ends were trimmed by 2 bases and 1 base, with 9 bases remaining between them. The CDR3 spans 14 residues. The CDR3 DNA is TGTGCCAGCAGTTTAAAGGCCCCTTCCTACGAGCAGTACTTC. The encoded protein is CASSLKAPSYEQYF.

This clone was detected a few times. The chain couples TRBV9 to TRBJ2-5; D remains ambiguous. The CDR3 contains 14 residues. Trimming left V 0 bases short and J 2 bases short, with 8 bases between. Germline V lookup: CDR1 SGDLS, CDR2 YYNGEE. The CDR3 DNA sequence: TGTGCCAGCAGCGTAGTTAGGCAGCAAGAGACCCAGTACTTC. This codes for CASSVVRQQETQYF.

The chain recombines TRBV30 with TRBJ2-3; the match to TRBD2 covers 7 bases. Germline values: CDR1 GTSNPN, CDR2 SVGIG (reference sequence). The CDR3 has 15 residues. Unmatched junction bases numbered 4, after V lost 0 bases and J lost 1 base. The CDR3 loop is CAWSVGLDGTDTQYF. The CDR3 DNA is TGTGCCTGGAGTGTAGGACTAGACGGCACAGATACGCAGTATTTT.

The V call is TRBV5-5, the J call TRBJ2-5; no definite D call. Germline assignment: CDR1 SGHKS and CDR2 YYEKEE (reference sequence). The V and J ends lost 0 bases and 4 bases respectively, with 10 bases between them. The CDR3 has 14 residues. Here the CDR3 reads CASSLVVRTETQYF. CDR3 in DNA: TGTGCCAGCAGCTTGGTCGTCCGCACAGAGACCCAGTACTTC. Filled out from reference TRBV5-5 and TRBJ2-5, the complete variable domain reads DAGVTQSPTHLIKTRGQQVTLRCSPISGHKSVSWYQQVLGQGPQFIFQYYEKEERGRGNFPDRFSARQFPNYSSELNVNALLLGDSALYLCASSLVVRTETQYFGPGTRLLVL.

The chain has TRBV5-1 and TRBJ2-5; D ambiguous. The CDR3 is made up of 12 amino acids. Germline V gives CDR1 SGHRS, CDR2 YFSETQ. The V and J ends lost 8 bases and 2 bases respectively, with 10 bases between them. CDR3 sequence reads: CASRQPQETQYF. As DNA, the CDR3 is TGCGCCAGTCGACAACCGCAAGAGACCCAGTACTTC.